Listed here are 22 T cell receptor beta chains from one sample, sequenced in a study of PD-L1 blockade in urothelial cancer. Some clones are missing from TCRdb's copy, which holds only in-frame ones; the method was immunoSEQ multiplex PCR. The sample shows 70,000 or so clones, about 89% of them seen only once. Specimen: PBMCs, collected around atezolizumab (anti-PD-L1) treatment. These receptors were obtained from a man between 60 and 75 years old with urothelial cancer.

The gene calls are TRBV4-3 and TRBJ2-3; TRBD2 is a possible D gene (6 bases). Germline CDR1 reads LGHNA; CDR2 reads YSLEER. V lost 2 bases and J lost 4, with 10 bases in between. This CDR3 region has 14 residues. The CDR3 DNA reads TGCGCCAGCAGCCAAAATGGAGGGGCAGATACGCAGTATTTT. It encodes CASSQNGGADTQYF.

The genes are TRBV14 and TRBJ2-5; 13 positions agree with TRBD2. This CDR3 is 15 amino acids long. J lost 4 bases, V lost 1 base, and 0 bases had no gene match. Germline V gene data show CDR1 as SGHDN and CDR2 as FVKESK. The CDR3 reads CASSQGTSGGETQYF. CDR3 nucleotide sequence: TGTGCCAGCAGCCAAGGGACTAGCGGGGGAGAGACCCAGTACTTC.

This clone was recorded once. The chain joins TRBV7-2 to TRBJ2-7, with a possible D match to TRBD2 (7 bases). Trimming removed 4 bases at V and 1 base at J, with 17 bases between. CDR3 length: 16 amino acids. Germline lookup yields CDR1 SGHTA and CDR2 FQGNSA. CDR3 coding DNA: TGTGCCAGCAGCTGGGGGGGCGGGACGGTGTCCTACGAGCAGTACTTC. Residues: CASSWGGGTVSYEQYF. Complete variable domain (other parts from reference TRBV7-2 and TRBJ2-7): GAGVSQSPSNKVTEKGKDVELRCDPISGHTALYWYRQSLGQGLEFLIYFQGNSAPDKSGLPSDRFSAERTGGSVSTLTIQRTQQEDSAVYLCASSWGGGTVSYEQYFGPGTRLTVT.

The gene calls are TRBV7-2 and TRBJ2-3, with 7 bases lining up with TRBD1. The CDR3 covers 15 residues. The ends lost 2 bases at V and 5 bases at J; junction bases unmatched: 7. Germline CDR1 is SGHTA and CDR2 is FQGNSA. The CDR3 region is CASSLKGGYGDTQYF. The CDR3 DNA follows: TGTGCCAGCAGCTTAAAAGGGGGCTATGGAGATACGCAGTATTTT.

This sequence joins TRBV7-2 and TRBJ1-2; 7 nucleotides align to TRBD1. Germline V lookup: CDR1 SGHTA, CDR2 FQGNSA. The CDR3 sequence is 15 residues long. The trim removed 4 bases at V and 8 bases at J, leaving 13 bases unmatched. CDR3 in amino acids: CASSSPQGVVWGYTF. DNA for the CDR3: TGTGCCAGCAGCTCCCCGCAGGGGGTAGTTTGGGGCTACACCTTC.

This sequence joins TRBV30 and TRBJ2-7, with D possibly TRBD1 on 5 matching bases. CDR3 length: 12 residues. Per germline, CDR1 GTSNPN and CDR2 SVGIG (reference sequence). The V gene lost 3 bases and the J gene lost 6 bases, with 12 bases spanning the gap. The CDR3, as DNA: TGTGCCTGGAGCCCCGGACAAGGCGAGCAGTACTTC. Protein product: CAWSPGQGEQYF.

The V call is TRBV7-6, the J call TRBJ2-1; 11 bases align to TRBD1. The germline V gene has CDR1 SGHVS and CDR2 FNYEAQ. The CDR3 length is 15 residues. V was pared by 5 bases and J by 3 bases, with 3 bases of the junction left unmatched. CDR3 DNA: TGTGCCAGCAGCGCCGGGACAGGGGGCTACAATGAGCAGTTCTTC. Its protein is CASSAGTGGYNEQFF.

The V and J genes are TRBV9 and TRBJ2-1; D is unresolved. V lost 3 bases and J lost 1, with 5 bases in between. Germline-derived CDR1 and CDR2 are SGDLS and YYNGEE. The CDR3 length is 13 residues. CDR3 sequence (DNA): TGTGCCAGCAGCGGACTGTCCTACAATGAGCAGTTCTTC. Translating it yields CASSGLSYNEQFF.

The chain links TRBV6-1 to TRBJ1-2; tentative D call: TRBD1 (5 bases). The CDR3 totals 12 residues. From germline, CDR1 is MNHNS and CDR2 SASEGT. The V end was cut by 6 bases, the J end by 1 base, with 6 bases between. The CDR3 is CASRGGNYGYTF. The CDR3 DNA is TGTGCCAGCAGGGGGGGTAACTATGGCTACACCTTC.

V gene TRBV10-1 combines with J gene TRBJ2-1; 12 positions agree with TRBD2. The germline V gene encodes CDR1 WNHNN and CDR2 SYGVQD (reference sequence). The CDR3 loop spans 15 amino acids. Trimming removed 5 bases from V and 8 bases from J; junction bases left unmatched: 7. The CDR3 loop is CASSSSGRARDEQFF. As DNA, the CDR3 is TGCGCCAGCAGTTCTAGCGGGAGGGCCAGGGATGAGCAGTTCTTC.

CDR3 DNA sequence: TGTGCCAGCAGCCTCACTAGGCGCCCAACCTACGAGCAGTACTTC. Its translation: CASSLTRRPTYEQYF. The chain couples TRBV13 to TRBJ2-7; maybe TRBD2 (5 bases). CDR1 and CDR2 from the germline V gene are PRHDT and FYEKMQ (reference sequence). The CDR3 has 15 amino acids. Trimming left V 5 bases short and J 2 bases short, with 16 bases between.

The CDR3 DNA follows: TGCGCCAGCAGTGAGTCGGGTCCGGGTAACACTGAAGCTTTCTTT. Translation gives CASSESGPGNTEAFF. The chain uses TRBV10-1 and TRBJ1-1, with unresolved D. Trimming removed 0 bases at V and 2 bases at J, with 10 bases between. Germline loops: CDR1 WNHNN, CDR2 SYGVQD (reference sequence). The CDR3 covers 15 residues.

The chain employs TRBV28 and TRBJ1-1; 8 bases are a match to TRBD1. CDR1 is MDHEN, CDR2 SYDVKM, per germline. The length of the CDR3 is 14 residues. With 7 bases clipped from V and 0 bases from J, the junction kept 4 bases outside the gene matches. The CDR3: CASTRTGLNTEAFF. In nucleotides, the CDR3 is TGTGCCAGCACGCGGACAGGGCTGAACACTGAAGCTTTCTTT.

V gene TRBV5-1 combines with J gene TRBJ2-1; maybe TRBD1 (6 bases). From germline, CDR1 is SGHRS and CDR2 YFSETQ. The CDR3 is 16 residues long. Trimming left V 3 bases short and J 2 bases short, with 15 bases between. DNA for the CDR3: TGCGCCAGCAGCTCGGCCGGCAGGGGAGCCTACAATGAGCAGTTCTTC. It encodes CASSSAGRGAYNEQFF.

The rearrangement joins TRBV5-1 to TRBJ2-6; D is ambiguous. The CDR3 covers 15 residues. Per germline, CDR1 SGHRS and CDR2 YFSETQ. Trimming removed 4 bases from V and 0 bases from J, with 8 bases in between. The CDR3 nucleotides read TGCGCCAGCAGCCCGGGTCCCTCTGGGGCCAACGTCCTGACTTTC. Its translation is CASSPGPSGANVLTF.

The chain carries TRBV7-2 and TRBJ2-7; D perhaps matches TRBD2 (6 bases). Trimming shortened V by 3 bases and J by 6 bases, and 12 bases separated the two germline ends. Germline V gene sequence: CDR1 SGHTA, CDR2 FQGNSA. This CDR3 has 13 amino acids. This CDR3 reads CASSLLEGGEQYF. As DNA, the CDR3 is TGTGCCAGCAGCTTGCTCGAGGGAGGCGAGCAGTACTTC.

The chain recombines TRBV19 with TRBJ2-5; possible D gene TRBD1, 5 bases. V shed 6 bases and J shed 3 bases, with 5 bases lying between them. The CDR3 is 11 residues long. CDR1 is LNHDA and CDR2 is SQIVND in the germline V gene (reference sequence). The CDR3 sequence is CASSREETQYF. CDR3 DNA sequence: TGTGCCAGTAGCAGGGAAGAGACCCAGTACTTC.

The V gene is TRBV27, the J gene TRBJ2-3; possibly TRBD2 for D (6 bases). Germline CDR1 is MNHEY and CDR2 is SMNVEV (reference sequence). Trimming removed 5 bases at V and 2 bases at J, with 14 bases between. CDR3 size: 15 residues. CDR3 nucleotide sequence: TGTGCCAGCAGTCAGCGCCGGGACTTCACAGATACGCAGTATTTT. This sequence encodes CASSQRRDFTDTQYF.

Here the CDR3 reads CASSLRGGYTLNTEAFF. DNA of the CDR3: TGTGCCAGCAGCTTAAGGGGAGGGTATACTTTGAACACTGAAGCTTTCTTT. The J gene is TRBJ1-1, the V gene TRBV7-9; D is perhaps TRBD1 (5 bases). CDR1 and CDR2 (germline): SEHNR, FQNEAQ (reference sequence). CDR3 length: 17 residues. Trimming cost V 2 bases and J 0 bases, with 16 bases left between them.

This CDR3 is CASSHRDGSYEQYF. The CDR3 DNA is TGTGCCAGCAGCCATCGAGACGGGAGCTACGAGCAGTACTTC. The chain couples TRBV5-4 to TRBJ2-7, with TRBD2 as a possible D gene (6 bases). V was trimmed by 4 bases and J by 3 bases, leaving 14 bases between them. CDR1 is SGHNT, CDR2 YYREEE, per germline (reference sequence). The CDR3 extends over 14 amino acids.

The chain has TRBV6-1 and TRBJ1-5; D perhaps matches TRBD1 (5 bases). The CDR3 length is 14 residues. CDR1 MNHNS and CDR2 SASEGT come from the germline V gene. Trimming stripped 3 bases from V and 7 bases from J, with 13 bases between. CDR3 amino acids: CASSDLGLGQPQHF. CDR3 in DNA: TGTGCCAGCAGTGACTTGGGGCTGGGGCAGCCCCAGCATTTT.

The chain uses TRBV10-3 and TRBJ1-1, with D perhaps matching TRBD1 (6 bases). Germline V gives CDR1 ENHRY, CDR2 SYGVKD. The V end lost 0 bases, the J end lost 5 bases, and 16 bases lay between the germline ends. This CDR3 has 16 amino acids. The CDR3 DNA follows: TGTGCCATCAGTGAGTCTTCGGGCAGGGGCAGAACTGAAGCTTTCTTT. Translated: CAISESSGRGRTEAFF.